This TCR beta chain was identified in a study of cytomegalovirus exposure and HLA in healthy donors. At the level of the study: The same platform as the approximately 700 first-cohort repertoires was used for the 110 or so validation repertoires, a later analysis reported. Study findings and constraints: Investigators reported around 150 TCR beta chains as tied to cytomegalovirus.

The donors were members of the validation cohort comprising approximately 110 subjects, separate from the roughly 700-subject first cohort. Looked up from germline, CDR1 is SGHRS and CDR2 is YFSETQ. The CDR3 has 14 residues. The germline V and J ends were trimmed by 1 base and 3 bases, with 10 bases remaining between them. Using immunoSEQ multiplex PCR, the repertoire was profiled, and TCRdb retains in-frame clones only, with some absent. The sample gives fewer than 120,000 clones, approximately 89% of which show up once; 1.5% to 2% is in the top ten. Turning to this clone: Antigen specificity is unknown.

The rearrangement uses TRBV5-1 and TRBJ1-1, with D possibly being TRBD1 (5 bases). Sequences were obtained from PBMCs. The sequence was obtained from a young woman in good health and CMV-seronegative. The CDR3 loop reads CASSLMQGYTEAFF. The CDR3 DNA reads TGCGCCAGCAGCTTGATGCAGGGATACACTGAAGCTTTCTTT. Complete variable domain (other parts from reference TRBV5-1 and TRBJ1-1): KAGVTQTPRYLIKTRGQQVTLSCSPISGHRSVSWYQQTPGQGLQFLFEYFSETQRNKGNFPGRFSGRQFSNSRSEMNVSTLELGDSALYLCASSLMQGYTEAFFGQGTRLTVV.